This TCR beta chain was sequenced in a study of cytomegalovirus exposure and HLA in healthy donors. Broader study findings: Indistinguishable V segments such as TRBV6-2 and TRBV6-3 were excluded.

This PCR relied on a set of 60 Vbeta primers and 13 Jbeta primers. This table comes from immunoSEQ multiplex PCR, and its TCRdb copy is limited to in-frame clones, with some not included. The table shows roughly 180,000 clones, with around 75% occurring only once. The V gene lost 6 bases and the J gene lost 6 bases, with 11 bases spanning the gap. The CDR3 runs 12 residues. Germline CDR1 reads MDHEN; CDR2 reads SYDVKM. Note on this clone: Its cognate antigen is unknown.

The chain employs TRBV28 and TRBJ1-1; D is ambiguous. Sequencing input: PBMCs. This clonotype was obtained from a female donor in good health and CMV-seronegative. Here the CDR3 reads CASSDMLPEAFF. Written as DNA, the CDR3 is TGTGCCAGCAGCGACATGCTACCTGAAGCTTTCTTT.